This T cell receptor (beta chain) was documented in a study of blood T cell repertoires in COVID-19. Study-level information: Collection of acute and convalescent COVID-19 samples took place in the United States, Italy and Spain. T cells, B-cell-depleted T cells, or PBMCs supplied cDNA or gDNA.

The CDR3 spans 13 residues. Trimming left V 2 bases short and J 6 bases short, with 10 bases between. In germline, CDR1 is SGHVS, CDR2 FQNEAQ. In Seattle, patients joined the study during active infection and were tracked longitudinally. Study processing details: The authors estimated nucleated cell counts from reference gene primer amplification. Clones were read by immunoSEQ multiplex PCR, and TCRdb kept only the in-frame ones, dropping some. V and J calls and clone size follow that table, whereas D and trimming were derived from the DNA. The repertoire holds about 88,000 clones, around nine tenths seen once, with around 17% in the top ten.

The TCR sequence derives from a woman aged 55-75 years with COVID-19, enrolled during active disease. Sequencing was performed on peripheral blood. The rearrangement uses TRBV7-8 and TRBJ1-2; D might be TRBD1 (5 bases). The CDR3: CASSLSRGDGYTF. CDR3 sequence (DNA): TGTGCCAGCAGCTTATCCCGGGGGGATGGCTACACCTTC.